This T cell receptor beta chain was obtained from a study of T cells in Graves' hyperthyroidism and ophthalmopathy. V gave up 6 bases and J gave up 8 bases; unmatched junction bases: 13. The germline gives CDR1 MNHNS, CDR2 SASEGT. This CDR3 is built from 15 residues. Study conclusions and caveats: The model forecast ophthalmopathy, anticipating it by a median approximately 6.1 months before onset.

Absence of ophthalmopathy progression within 18 months defined stable Graves' hyperthyroidism. From RNA transcripts, TCR beta CDR3 regions were amplified. The study used the HTBI primer set for a first-round RT-PCR of the TCR CDR3. TCRdb recomputed calls from the multiplex PCR reads with MiXCR, one row per CDR3 protein. The sample holds 300,000 to 400,000 distinct CDR3 sequences; roughly 18% are singletons and the top ten take about half. This clonotype was seen ten or more times. Its antigen is undetermined. The chain carries TRBV6-1 and TRBJ2-1, with 7 bases identical to TRBD1. The origin of this receptor is a woman in her forties or fifties with Graves' hyperthyroidism. The sequenced sample was blood. CDR3 protein: CASSAGGVPVHEQFF. The CDR3 bases are TGTGCCAGCAGCGCAGGGGGTGTCCCTGTCCATGAGCAGTTCTTC.